Each of the 25 T cell receptor beta chains below was sequenced from the same sample in a study of blood T cell repertoires in COVID-19. Produced via immunoSEQ multiplex PCR; TCRdb's table is partial and in-frame only. The sample contains more than 120,000 clones, roughly 80% of which appear only once. Sequencing was done on a sample of peripheral blood. These receptors were collected from a human donor in a cohort sampled during active COVID-19.

The gene calls are TRBV5-4 and TRBJ2-5, with 8 bases fitting TRBD2. CDR3 length: 15 amino acids. Germline V lookup: CDR1 SGHNT, CDR2 YYREEE (reference sequence). Trimming cost V 4 bases and J 2 bases; bases outside gene matches: 7. The CDR3 bases are TGTGCCAGCAGCGAGTCTAGCGGGCGGCAAGAGACCCAGTACTTC. Translation gives CASSESSGRQETQYF.

The V call is TRBV6-1, the J call TRBJ2-7, with 11 bases matching TRBD2. This CDR3 is 18 amino acids long. Germline V gene sequence: CDR1 MNHNS, CDR2 SASEGT. The ends lost 0 bases at V and 2 bases at J; junction bases unmatched: 9. This CDR3 is CASSEAISGGASTYEQYF. In DNA form, the CDR3 reads TGTGCCAGCAGTGAAGCGATTAGCGGGGGGGCGAGTACCTACGAGCAGTACTTC.

The chain uses TRBV19 and TRBJ1-3, with 8 bases lining up with TRBD1. The ends lost 3 bases at V and 0 bases at J; junction bases unmatched: 4. Germline V gene data show CDR1 as LNHDA and CDR2 as SQIVND (reference sequence). The CDR3 is 16 residues long. For the CDR3, the DNA is TGTGCCAGTAGTATGGGACAGGCAATCTCTGGAAACACCATATATTTT. It is translated as CASSMGQAISGNTIYF.

The chain uses TRBV11-3 and TRBJ2-7; 7 nucleotides match TRBD1. V shed 5 bases and J 5 bases; nucleotides not matched to a gene: 3. The CDR3 has 12 residues. CDR1 SGHNT and CDR2 YENEEA come from the germline V gene. The CDR3 region is CASSLQGDEQYF. The CDR3 bases are TGTGCCAGCAGCCTTCAGGGGGACGAGCAGTACTTC.

Only one count was recorded for this clone. This chain links TRBV6-1 with TRBJ2-4; possibly TRBD1 for D (5 bases). Germline assignment: CDR1 MNHNS and CDR2 SASEGT. The V end lost 0 bases, the J end lost 7 bases, and 16 bases lay between the germline ends. This CDR3 is 16 amino acids long. The CDR3 nucleotides read TGTGCCAGCAGTGAAGCGTTGACAGTCGACGGGAACATTCAGTACTTC. Translation gives CASSEALTVDGNIQYF.

The chain recombines TRBV5-4 with TRBJ1-2, with 8 bases lining up with TRBD1. V was pared by 3 bases and J by 3 bases, with 7 bases of the junction left unmatched. The CDR3 extends over 15 amino acids. From germline, CDR1 is SGHNT and CDR2 YYREEE (reference sequence). In DNA form, the CDR3 reads TGTGCCAGCAGCTCAAAAACAGGGGGGGACTATGGCTACACCTTC. As protein: CASSSKTGGDYGYTF.

The V gene is TRBV9, the J gene TRBJ1-2; D is unresolved. The V end lost 0 bases, the J end lost 5 bases, and 8 bases lay between the germline ends. This CDR3 has 13 amino acids. CDR1 SGDLS and CDR2 YYNGEE come from the germline V gene. CDR3 loop: CASSVDPRYGYTF. Here the CDR3 DNA reads TGTGCCAGCAGCGTAGACCCGCGTTATGGCTACACCTTC.

This clone was observed a single time. This rearrangement joins TRBV2 to TRBJ1-4, with D perhaps matching TRBD1 (5 bases). CDR3 length equals 12 residues. Germline V lookup: CDR1 SNHLY, CDR2 FYNNEI. Trimming took off 6 bases at V and 10 bases at J, with 12 bases between the two ends. The CDR3 coding sequence is TGTGCCAGCAGCGGTAGGGGCGGAAAACTGTTTTTT. Residues: CASSGRGGKLFF. Together with reference TRBV2 and TRBJ1-4, the CDR3 gives the full variable domain: EPEVTQTPSHQVTQMGQEVILRCVPISNHLYFYWYRQILGQKVEFLVSFYNNEISEKSEIFDDQFSVERPDGSNFTLKIRSTKLEDSAMYFCASSGRGGKLFFGSGTQLSVL.

This chain connects TRBV5-4 to TRBJ2-1; 12 bases line up with TRBD1. Germline V gene lookup returns CDR1 SGHNT and CDR2 YYREEE (reference sequence). The CDR3 contains 15 residues. The V and J ends lost 5 bases and 4 bases, in that order; junction bases with no gene match: 4. The CDR3 coding sequence is TGTGCCAGCAGTACGGGACAGGGGGCGTACAATGAGCAGTTCTTC. It yields the protein CASSTGQGAYNEQFF. Together with reference TRBV5-4 and TRBJ2-1, the CDR3 gives the full variable domain: ETGVTQSPTHLIKTRGQQVTLRCSSQSGHNTVSWYQQALGQGPQFIFQYYREEENGRGNFPPRFSGLQFPNYSSELNVNALELDDSALYLCASSTGQGAYNEQFFGPGTRLTVL.

The gene calls are TRBV27 and TRBJ2-7; 10 bases are a match to TRBD1. Germline CDR1 and CDR2: MNHEY and SMNVEV (reference sequence). The ends lost 5 bases at V and 3 bases at J; junction bases unmatched: 10. The CDR3 sequence is 16 residues long. The CDR3 is CASSPGDRGTHYEQYF. In nucleotides, the CDR3 is TGTGCCAGCAGTCCGGGGGACAGGGGAACACACTACGAGCAGTACTTC.

The sample holds a few counts of this clone. The chain recombines TRBV11-3 with TRBJ1-2, with D possibly TRBD1 on 5 matching bases. This CDR3 spans 14 amino acids. Germline-derived CDR1 and CDR2 are SGHNT and YENEEA. The V gene lost 10 bases and the J gene lost 0 bases, with 15 bases spanning the gap. This CDR3 reads CAKSWTSANYGYTF. As DNA, the CDR3 is TGTGCCAAAAGTTGGACATCGGCTAACTATGGCTACACCTTC.

This sequence joins TRBV2 and TRBJ1-5; 11 bases fit TRBD1. The junction had 9 bases not matched to a gene; V was cut back by 9 bases and J by 8 bases. CDR1 is SNHLY, CDR2 FYNNEI, per germline. This CDR3 comprises 14 residues. CDR3 nucleotides: TGTGCCAGTGGGGGACAGGGGGGTGAAAAGCCCCAGCATTTT. It specifies CASGGQGGEKPQHF.

This clone was seen once. The V call is TRBV30, the J call TRBJ2-7; maybe TRBD2 (5 bases). The CDR3 covers 13 residues. V lost 0 bases to trimming and J lost 3 bases, with 9 bases between them. Germline loops: CDR1 GTSNPN, CDR2 SVGIG (reference sequence). CDR3 in DNA: TGTGCCTGGAGTGTACCCGGGAACTACGAGCAGTACTTC. It encodes CAWSVPGNYEQYF.

This chain's CDR3 is CAWCGVTSTDTQYF. The CDR3 DNA follows: TGTGCCTGGTGCGGGGTTACTAGCACAGATACGCAGTATTTT. V usage is TRBV30 and J usage is TRBJ2-3; TRBD2 is a possible D gene (6 bases). This CDR3 is built from 14 residues. With 5 bases removed from V and 0 bases from J, the gap between germline ends came to 12 bases. Germline V gene data show CDR1 as GTSNPN and CDR2 as SVGIG (reference sequence).

About this clone: Being one base from a much bigger clone, this may be a read error. The chain combines TRBV2 with TRBJ1-1; D ambiguous. The germline CDR1 and CDR2 sequences are SNHLY and FYNNEI. Deletions cut 10 bases from V and 1 base from J, with 4 bases between. CDR3 size: 10 residues. The DNA for the CDR3 is TGTGCCACCGGGAACACTGAAGCTTTCTTT. This translates into CATGNTEAFF.

The chain links TRBV4-2 to TRBJ1-6, with D perhaps TRBD1 (6 bases). CDR1 is LGHNA and CDR2 is YNFKEQ in the germline V gene. V gave up 1 base and J gave up 9 bases, with 22 bases separating them. The CDR3 is 18 residues long. CDR3 DNA: TGTGCCAGCAGCCAAGCCCCTCGGGGGGGGCAAAGGAGTTCACCCCTCCACTTT. It specifies CASSQAPRGGQRSSPLHF.

Notes on this clone: The sample has other DNA sequences that encode this CDR3 too. V and J are TRBV5-1 and TRBJ2-1, with 10 bases lining up with TRBD2. Germline V gene data show CDR1 as SGHRS and CDR2 as YFSETQ. The CDR3 runs to 17 residues. V lost 0 bases and J lost 4; bases outside the gene matches: 7. Here the CDR3 reads CASSLVLAGGPYNEQFF. The CDR3 nucleotides are TGCGCCAGCAGCTTGGTATTAGCGGGAGGACCTTACAATGAGCAGTTCTTC.

This chain joins TRBV5-4 and TRBJ2-7; D possibly corresponds to TRBD2 (5 bases). The CDR3 contains 16 residues. Trimming took 1 base from V and 0 from J, leaving 14 bases between them. CDR1 is SGHNT, CDR2 YYREEE, per germline (reference sequence). CDR3 nucleotide sequence: TGTGCCAGCAGCTTGATGGGTTCCGGGGACTCCTACGAGCAGTACTTC. This translates into CASSLMGSGDSYEQYF.

The rearrangement uses TRBV5-1 and TRBJ1-6, with D perhaps matching TRBD1 (5 bases). The CDR3 is 14 residues long. Trimming cost V 4 bases and J 8 bases, with 13 bases left between them. The germline gives CDR1 SGHRS, CDR2 YFSETQ. CDR3 region: CASSHQGTDSPLHF. CDR3 bases: TGCGCCAGCAGCCATCAGGGTACGGATTCACCCCTCCACTTT. The full variable domain, with the rest looked up from reference TRBV5-1 and TRBJ1-6, is KAGVTQTPRYLIKTRGQQVTLSCSPISGHRSVSWYQQTPGQGLQFLFEYFSETQRNKGNFPGRFSGRQFSNSRSEMNVSTLELGDSALYLCASSHQGTDSPLHFGNGTRLTVT.

The chain combines TRBV6-5 with TRBJ1-1; TRBD1 aligns across 7 bases. V dropped 6 bases and J dropped 4; count of bases not matched to a gene: 2. Looked up from germline, CDR1 is MNHEY and CDR2 is SVGAGI. CDR3 length: 12 amino acids. This chain's CDR3 is CASRQGSTEAFF. The CDR3 nucleotides read TGTGCCAGCAGACAGGGGAGCACTGAAGCTTTCTTT.

The V and J genes are TRBV7-6 and TRBJ2-2; 7 positions match TRBD1. The CDR3 is made up of 18 amino acids. From germline, CDR1 is SGHVS and CDR2 FNYEAQ. V lost 5 bases and J lost 0; bases outside the gene matches: 12. CDR3 residues: CASSERLPGQTNTGELFF. CDR3 DNA sequence: TGTGCCAGCAGCGAACGATTACCGGGACAGACGAACACCGGGGAGCTGTTTTTT.

The gene calls are TRBV7-2 and TRBJ1-1, with D perhaps TRBD1 (5 bases). The CDR3 spans 11 residues. V lost 5 bases to trimming and J lost 10 bases, with 11 bases between them. Germline-derived CDR1 and CDR2 are SGHTA and FQGNSA. CDR3 DNA: TGTGCCAGCAGCGCTTCAGGGCCAGCTTTCTTT. Translation gives CASSASGPAFF.

V usage is TRBV6-6 and J usage is TRBJ2-3, with D uncertain. The V and J ends lost 5 bases and 1 base respectively, with 13 bases between them. In germline, CDR1 is MNHNY, CDR2 SVGAGI (reference sequence). The CDR3 spans 15 residues. Here the CDR3 reads CASSQVERGTDTQYF. As DNA, the CDR3 is TGTGCCAGCAGTCAGGTGGAACGGGGCACAGATACGCAGTATTTT.

The CDR3 here is CASSFPGQGEETQYF. In DNA form, the CDR3 reads TGTGCCAGCAGTTTTCCGGGACAGGGAGAAGAGACCCAGTACTTC. The chain carries TRBV5-4 and TRBJ2-5, with TRBD1 matching 9 bases. V lost 5 bases and J lost 3; bases outside the gene matches: 8. CDR3 size: 15 residues. Germline V gene data show CDR1 as SGHNT and CDR2 as YYREEE (reference sequence).

The chain is built from TRBV5-8 and TRBJ1-1; TRBD1 matches at 7 bases. CDR1 and CDR2 (germline): SGHTS, YDEGEE. Losses at the gene ends were 1 base for V and 11 bases for J; bases not matched to a gene: 2. CDR3 size: 11 residues. As DNA, the CDR3 is TGTGCCAGCAGCTTGTGGACAGGTGCTTTCTTT. The encoded protein is CASSLWTGAFF.